Presented here are 9 T cell receptor beta chains from one specimen sequenced in a study of T cells after yellow fever vaccination. A single record per CDR3 protein comes from TCRdb applying MiXCR to the 5' RACE reads. Of hundreds of thousands of distinct CDR3 sequences listed, approximately 13% are singletons. The specimen was PBMCs, collected on the day of the yellow fever booster vaccination. Every receptor here comes from a man younger than 45 who received the YFV17D yellow fever vaccine.

This clonotype showed up just once. The V call is TRBV6-1, the J call TRBJ2-7; weak D call: TRBD2 (5 bases). Germline values: CDR1 MNHNS, CDR2 SASEGT. With 5 bases removed from V and 0 bases from J, the gap between germline ends came to 17 bases. This CDR3 region has 16 residues. The CDR3 nucleotides read TGTGCCAGCAGTCCTTTGACTACCACATACTCCTACGAGCAGTACTTC. Translated, it gives CASSPLTTTYSYEQYF.

This clonotype was seen only a few times. The CDR3 DNA follows: TGTGCCAGCAGCTCGATAGGGAACTCTGGAAACACCATATATTTT. This sequence encodes CASSSIGNSGNTIYF. The chain combines TRBV12-3 or TRBV12-4 with TRBJ1-3; D gene uncertain. CDR3 length: 15 amino acids. Trimming shortened V by 6 bases and J by 0 bases, and 12 bases separated the two germline ends.

This clonotype has a handful of counts. J is TRBJ2-1 and V is TRBV12-3 or TRBV12-4; 8 positions agree with TRBD2. The CDR3 consists of 15 residues. With 3 bases clipped from V and 6 bases from J, the junction kept 7 bases outside the gene matches. CDR3 DNA: TGTGCCAGCAGTTTTAGCGGGAATCGAGGCAATGAGCAGTTCTTC. Translating gives CASSFSGNRGNEQFF.

The V call is TRBV19, the J call TRBJ2-3, with D hard to call. The V end lost 2 bases, the J end lost 1 base, and 13 bases lay between the germline ends. The CDR3 has 16 residues. Germline values: CDR1 LNHDA, CDR2 SQIVND (reference sequence). CDR3 sequence: CASSILVSLGTDTQYF. CDR3 DNA: TGTGCCAGTAGTATATTGGTCTCCTTGGGCACAGATACGCAGTATTTT.

This clonotype has just a few counts. The chain employs TRBV29-1 and TRBJ2-3; 11 bases are a match to TRBD2. V gave up 0 bases and J gave up 0 bases; unmatched junction bases: 5. The CDR3 sequence is 17 residues long. Germline V gives CDR1 SQVTM, CDR2 ANQGSEA. The CDR3 sequence: CSVEDGGLAASTDTQYF. CDR3 nucleotide sequence: TGCAGCGTTGAAGATGGGGGACTAGCGGCTAGCACAGATACGCAGTATTTT.

The chain combines TRBV12-3 or TRBV12-4 with TRBJ2-5; TRBD1 agrees at 9 bases. CDR3 length: 16 amino acids. The V gene end was trimmed by 1 base and the J gene end by 5 bases; junction bases not matched to a gene: 8. CDR3 nucleotide sequence: TGTGCCAGCAGTTTAGAAGGAGGAGGACAGGGGGAGACCCAGTACTTC. It specifies CASSLEGGGQGETQYF.

This clonotype was found a few times. The rearrangement uses TRBV24-1 and TRBJ2-1; D remains ambiguous. CDR1 and CDR2 (germline): KGHDR, SFDVKD. This CDR3 is 14 amino acids long. Trimming stripped 4 bases from V and 6 bases from J, with 12 bases between. The CDR3: CATSEGWEPNEQFF. For the CDR3, the DNA is TGTGCCACCAGTGAGGGATGGGAACCCAATGAGCAGTTCTTC.

The V call is TRBV19, the J call TRBJ2-5, with 7 positions matching TRBD1. Germline V gives CDR1 LNHDA, CDR2 SQIVND (reference sequence). J lost 2 bases, V lost 1 base, and 4 bases had no gene match. The CDR3 is 15 amino acids. In nucleotides, the CDR3 is TGTGCCAGTAGTATAGGGGACAGCTTACAAGAGACCCAGTACTTC. As protein: CASSIGDSLQETQYF.

This clonotype was picked up a small number of times. The rearrangement links TRBV7-2 to TRBJ1-3; D gene ambiguous. This CDR3 has 14 amino acids. Germline loops: CDR1 SGHTA, CDR2 FQGNSA. Trimming took off 5 bases at V and 3 bases at J, with 11 bases between the two ends. CDR3 residues: CASSQIPVGNTIYF. The CDR3 DNA sequence: TGTGCCAGCAGCCAAATTCCGGTTGGAAACACCATATATTTT.